This is a list of T cell receptor beta chains from one sample in a study of blood T cell repertoires in COVID-19. The data were produced by immunoSEQ multiplex PCR, yet TCRdb's version contains in-frame clones alone and is incomplete. The sample comprises 450,000 to 500,000 clones, approximately 85% of which are singletons, and 3.2% rests with the top ten. Source material: peripheral blood. The receptors were sampled from a human donor in a cohort sampled during active COVID-19. Both conserved end residues are part of each CDR3. The D gene is left open where the match is weak. Not every row has a clone size; where given, it reads once, few, many or a size class.

D gene: -
clone size: -
J gene: TRBJ2-1
V gene: TRBV6-2/TRBV6-3
CDR3 DNA: TGTGCCAGCAGTCGCGGATGGAATGAGCAGTTCTTC
CDR3 protein: CASSRGWNEQFF

D gene: -
clone size: -
J gene: TRBJ1-3
V gene: TRBV6-5
CDR3 DNA: TGTGCCAGCTCAAAGGAGAGCTCTGGAAACACCATATATTTT
CDR3 protein: CASSKESSGNTIYF

D gene: TRBD1
clone size: -
J gene: TRBJ2-1
V gene: TRBV11-3
CDR3 DNA: TGTGCCAGCAGCTCCCGGGACAGCTGGCACAATGAGCAGTTCTTC
CDR3 protein: CASSSRDSWHNEQFF

D gene: -
clone size: -
J gene: TRBJ1-3
V gene: TRBV5-4
CDR3 DNA: TGTGCCAGCAGCGGGGGAGGTTTTGGAAACACCATATATTTT
CDR3 protein: CASSGGGFGNTIYF

D gene: -
clone size: -
J gene: TRBJ1-1
V gene: TRBV18
CDR3 DNA: TGTGCCAGCTCACCTCAGCCCCCGAGGACTGAAGCTTTCTTT
CDR3 protein: CASSPQPPRTEAFF

D gene: TRBD1
clone size: -
J gene: TRBJ1-2
V gene: TRBV6-4
CDR3 DNA: TGTGCCAGCAGTGACCCCTCCCCGACAGGGGGAGGTCGGATGTTGAGTGGCTACACCTTC
CDR3 protein: CASSDPSPTGGGRMLSGYTF

D gene: -
clone size: few
J gene: TRBJ1-2
V gene: TRBV6-5
CDR3 DNA: TGTGCCAGCAGAGGCCCGGGGGAAACTAACTATGGCTACACCTTC
CDR3 protein: CASRGPGETNYGYTF

D gene: TRBD1
clone size: -
J gene: TRBJ1-2
V gene: TRBV5-4
CDR3 DNA: TGTGCCAGCAGCTTGGCGGGGGGACAGGGGGGAGGAGACTATGGCTACACCTTC
CDR3 protein: CASSLAGGQGGGDYGYTF

D gene: TRBD2
clone size: once
J gene: TRBJ2-7
V gene: TRBV3-1/TRBV3-2
CDR3 DNA: TGTGCCAGCAGCCAAGGAGGGACTAGCGGGAGAGGGGAGCAGTACTTC
CDR3 protein: CASSQGGTSGRGEQYF

D gene: -
clone size: -
J gene: TRBJ1-3
V gene: TRBV19
CDR3 DNA: TGTGCCAGCACAATATCGGCAGGGCGTCAAAACACCATATATTTT
CDR3 protein: CASTISAGRQNTIYF

D gene: TRBD1
clone size: -
J gene: TRBJ2-7
V gene: TRBV28
CDR3 DNA: TGTGCCAGCAGCCTCGGACAGGGTGGCTACGAGCAGTACTTC
CDR3 protein: CASSLGQGGYEQYF

D gene: TRBD2
clone size: -
J gene: TRBJ2-3
V gene: TRBV27
CDR3 DNA: TGTGCCAGCAGTCCCCGCACTATTGGGGGACTAGGAGGTCCCCGAACAGATACGCAGTATTTT
CDR3 protein: CASSPRTIGGLGGPRTDTQYF

D gene: -
clone size: -
J gene: TRBJ2-2
V gene: TRBV10-3
CDR3 DNA: TGTGCCATCAGTGAGTCGTGGGAGCGCGGCACCGGGGAGCTGTTTTTT
CDR3 protein: CAISESWERGTGELFF

D gene: TRBD1
clone size: -
J gene: TRBJ2-5
V gene: TRBV29-1
CDR3 DNA: TGCAGCGTGGACGGGGACAGGGTGGAAGAGACCCAGTACTTC
CDR3 protein: CSVDGDRVEETQYF

D gene: TRBD2
clone size: -
J gene: TRBJ2-7
V gene: TRBV4-3
CDR3 DNA: TGCGCCAGCAGCCAAGACCTAGCGGGTGCTCCAACGTTGTACTTC
CDR3 protein: CASSQDLAGAPTLYF

D gene: TRBD1
clone size: -
J gene: TRBJ1-2
V gene: TRBV24-1
CDR3 DNA: TGTGCCACCAGTGATTCCCTCCCCCAGGGGGCGAACTATGGCTACACCTTC
CDR3 protein: CATSDSLPQGANYGYTF

D gene: -
clone size: few
J gene: TRBJ2-1
V gene: TRBV6-6
CDR3 DNA: TGTGCCAGCAGTTATCGGGGTTCCTACAATGAGCAGTTCTTC
CDR3 protein: CASSYRGSYNEQFF

D gene: -
clone size: -
J gene: TRBJ2-7
V gene: TRBV6-6
CDR3 DNA: TGTGCCAGCAGTTACCCTGGACTTAACTTAAACTACGAGCAGTACTTC
CDR3 protein: CASSYPGLNLNYEQYF

D gene: TRBD2
clone size: -
J gene: TRBJ2-3
V gene: TRBV3-1/TRBV3-2
CDR3 DNA: TGTGCCAGCAGCCTCACCGGGACTAGCGGGAGTGCAGATCTAGATACGCAGTATTTT
CDR3 protein: CASSLTGTSGSADLDTQYF

D gene: TRBD1
clone size: -
J gene: TRBJ1-2
V gene: TRBV7-2
CDR3 DNA: TGTGCCAGCAGCTCCACAGGGGGCGATGGCTACACCTTC
CDR3 protein: CASSSTGGDGYTF

D gene: -
clone size: -
J gene: TRBJ2-1
V gene: TRBV5-5
CDR3 DNA: TGTGCCAGCAGCTTGGAAGGGCGGGGTTACAATGAGCAGTTCTTC
CDR3 protein: CASSLEGRGYNEQFF

D gene: TRBD1
clone size: -
J gene: TRBJ1-6
V gene: TRBV5-6
CDR3 DNA: TGTGCCAGCAGCTTGGGACAGGGGGATAATTCACCCCTCCACTTT
CDR3 protein: CASSLGQGDNSPLHF

D gene: TRBD2
clone size: -
J gene: TRBJ2-1
V gene: TRBV11-3
CDR3 DNA: TGTGCCAGCAGCTTACTAACTGCGGGAGGGGGTTACAATGAGCAGTTCTTC
CDR3 protein: CASSLLTAGGGYNEQFF

D gene: -
clone size: -
J gene: TRBJ2-5
V gene: TRBV30
CDR3 DNA: TGTGCCTGGAGTGTACAGGGCCAAGAGACCCAGTACTTC
CDR3 protein: CAWSVQGQETQYF

D gene: -
clone size: -
J gene: TRBJ2-5
V gene: TRBV29-1
CDR3 DNA: TGCAGCGTTGATGAGGCGCAGGGAAAGACCCAGTACTTC
CDR3 protein: CSVDEAQGKTQYF

D gene: TRBD1
clone size: -
J gene: TRBJ1-2
V gene: TRBV7-6
CDR3 DNA: TGTGCCAGCAGTTCCCTCGGGACAGGGGGCCTTGGTGGCTACACCTTC
CDR3 protein: CASSSLGTGGLGGYTF

D gene: -
clone size: -
J gene: TRBJ2-3
V gene: TRBV20-1
CDR3 DNA: TGCAGTGCTGGAGCGGTAGATACGCAGTATTTT
CDR3 protein: CSAGAVDTQYF

D gene: TRBD1
clone size: few
J gene: TRBJ2-7
V gene: TRBV5-4
CDR3 DNA: TGTGCCAGCAGCTTCCACCGCGGGACAGGGGACTACGAGCAGTACTTC
CDR3 protein: CASSFHRGTGDYEQYF

D gene: TRBD2
clone size: -
J gene: TRBJ2-3
V gene: TRBV5-1
CDR3 DNA: TGCGCCAGCAGGCCAGCGGGAGGGGCAGATACGCAGTATTTT
CDR3 protein: CASRPAGGADTQYF

D gene: TRBD1
clone size: few
J gene: TRBJ1-6
V gene: TRBV28
CDR3 DNA: TGTGCCAGCACCAAGACACGGGACAGGGGACTTTCACCCCTCCACTTT
CDR3 protein: CASTKTRDRGLSPLHF

D gene: TRBD2
clone size: -
J gene: TRBJ2-1
V gene: TRBV11-2
CDR3 DNA: TGTGCCAGCAGCGCCTCGGGACTAGGATACAATGAGCAGTTCTTC
CDR3 protein: CASSASGLGYNEQFF

D gene: -
clone size: -
J gene: TRBJ2-5
V gene: TRBV21-1
CDR3 DNA: TGTGCCAGCAGCTCCAAGGACAGCCAAGAGACCCAGTACTTC
CDR3 protein: CASSSKDSQETQYF

D gene: TRBD1
clone size: -
J gene: TRBJ2-7
V gene: TRBV14
CDR3 DNA: TGTGCCAGCAGCCACGGACTGGGACAGCTGTACTACGAGCAGTACTTC
CDR3 protein: CASSHGLGQLYYEQYF

D gene: TRBD1
clone size: -
J gene: TRBJ2-7
V gene: TRBV5-5
CDR3 DNA: TGTGCCAGCAGCTTGGATAGGTTCGGGACAGCGAACTACGAGCAGTACTTC
CDR3 protein: CASSLDRFGTANYEQYF

D gene: TRBD2
clone size: -
J gene: TRBJ2-1
V gene: TRBV5-1
CDR3 DNA: TGCGCCAGCAGCTTGACTAGCGGGTTTCGGAATGAGCAGTTCTTC
CDR3 protein: CASSLTSGFRNEQFF

D gene: -
clone size: -
J gene: TRBJ1-4
V gene: TRBV4-3
CDR3 DNA: TGCGCCAGCAGCCAAACTGCGGCCGCGGAAAAACTGTTTTTT
CDR3 protein: CASSQTAAAEKLFF

D gene: -
clone size: few
J gene: TRBJ1-5
V gene: TRBV2
CDR3 DNA: TGTGCCAGCACCTTTAGCGCCTATAGCAATCAGCCCCAGCATTTT
CDR3 protein: CASTFSAYSNQPQHF

D gene: -
clone size: -
J gene: TRBJ2-7
V gene: TRBV27
CDR3 DNA: TGTGCCAGCAGTTTATCTGGAGGCGAGCAGTACTTC
CDR3 protein: CASSLSGGEQYF

D gene: TRBD2
clone size: -
J gene: TRBJ2-2
V gene: TRBV9
CDR3 DNA: TGTGCCAGCAGCGTAGCGTCTAGCGGGAGGAGCACCGGGGAGCTGTTTTTT
CDR3 protein: CASSVASSGRSTGELFF

D gene: TRBD1
clone size: -
J gene: TRBJ1-5
V gene: TRBV2
CDR3 DNA: TGTGCCAGCAGTATATTCGGGACAGGTAGCAATCAGCCCCAGCATTTT
CDR3 protein: CASSIFGTGSNQPQHF